The 9 T cell receptor beta chains below were found in one sample sequenced in a study of metastatic and nonmetastatic thyroid tumors. TCRdb reprocessed the PCR reads via MiXCR. The data contain roughly 19,000 clones, approximately 35% of them singletons. Before thyroid surgery, none of the patients had received any treatment. Sequenced input: tumor tissue. The receptor source for this set is a female donor with papillary thyroid cancer or a benign thyroid nodule (not recorded which). Some clones in this sample may be carry-over from other donors' samples.

The chain recombines TRBV7-9 with TRBJ2-7; 9 bases map to TRBD1. This CDR3 spans 14 amino acids. Germline values: CDR1 SEHNR, CDR2 FQNEAQ (reference sequence). V lost 3 bases to trimming and J lost 7 bases; unmatched junction nucleotides: 7. CDR3 sequence reads: CASSFGGQGGEQYF. In DNA, the CDR3 is TGTGCCAGCAGCTTCGGGGGACAGGGCGGTGAGCAGTACTTC.

This clone was found a few times. The rearrangement links TRBV15 to TRBJ1-2; possible D gene TRBD1, 6 bases. Trimming left V 5 bases short and J 2 bases short, with 9 bases between. The CDR3 covers 13 residues. The V gene's germline CDR1 is LNHNV and CDR2 YYDKDF (reference sequence). The CDR3 coding sequence is TGTGCCACCAGCGGTGACAGGAACTATGGCTACACCTTC. Residues: CATSGDRNYGYTF.

This chain links TRBV24-1 with TRBJ2-2, with a weak D call TRBD2 (5 bases). The CDR3 is 15 amino acids. The V gene's germline CDR1 is KGHDR and CDR2 SFDVKD. Trimming cost V 1 base and J 7 bases, with 12 bases left between them. The chain's CDR3 is CATSDFRGLSGELFF. CDR3 coding DNA: TGTGCCACCAGTGATTTCCGGGGTTTAAGCGGGGAGCTGTTTTTT.

This clone was recorded a few times. The chain has TRBV27 and TRBJ2-5; the D gene is possibly TRBD2 (6 bases). The ends were cut back, 6 bases at V and 0 bases at J, with 11 bases in the middle. The CDR3 contains 14 residues. Germline CDR1 MNHEY, CDR2 SMNVEV (reference sequence). CDR3 nucleotide sequence: TGTGCCAGCAGGCCCGGGACTTACCAAGAGACCCAGTACTTC. Translation: CASRPGTYQETQYF.

The chain combines TRBV20-1 with TRBJ2-3; D unresolved. The CDR3 loop spans 12 amino acids. CDR1 and CDR2 (germline): DFQATT, SNEGSKA (reference sequence). V shed 5 bases and J shed 4 bases, with 10 bases lying between them. The CDR3 loop is CSAYIPADTQYF. DNA of the CDR3: TGCAGTGCTTACATCCCGGCAGATACGCAGTATTTT.

The chain joins TRBV2 to TRBJ1-6; D is unclear. The germline V and J ends were trimmed by 3 bases and 0 bases, with 15 bases remaining between them. The CDR3 loop spans 18 amino acids. Germline CDR1 and CDR2: SNHLY and FYNNEI. CDR3 DNA: TGTGCCAGCAGTGAGAACCGGCCTAAATTCTCCTATAATTCACCCCTCCACTTT. Its protein is CASSENRPKFSYNSPLHF.

The CDR3 is CASSTQEDRGSPYEQYF. The CDR3, as DNA: TGTGCCAGCAGTACCCAAGAAGACAGGGGTTCACCCTACGAGCAGTACTTC. The chain joins TRBV6-1 to TRBJ2-7, with TRBD1 matching over 8 bases. Germline trimming cut 5 bases from V and 2 bases from J; bases unmatched to any gene: 14. Looked up from germline, CDR1 is MNHNS and CDR2 is SASEGT. The CDR3 totals 17 residues.

This chain connects TRBV3-1 to TRBJ2-2; D uncertain. CDR1 is LGHDT, CDR2 YNNKEL, per germline (reference sequence). Trimming removed 8 bases from V and 5 bases from J, with 21 bases in between. CDR3 length: 16 amino acids. Here the CDR3 DNA reads TGTGCCAGCTCATCCCGGGCGCAGAGGAATACCGGGGAGCTGTTTTTT. Translation gives CASSSRAQRNTGELFF. Full variable domain (outside the CDR3, taken from reference TRBV3-1 and TRBJ2-2): DTAVSQTPKYLVTQMGNDKSIKCEQNLGHDTMYWYKQDSKKFLKIMFSYNNKELIINETVPNRFSPKSPDKAHLNLHINSLELGDSAVYFCASSSRAQRNTGELFFGEGSRLTVL.

This clone was seen a handful of times. This chain links TRBV6-1 with TRBJ2-7; possibly TRBD1 or TRBD2 for D (5 bases each). This CDR3 has 13 residues. V was trimmed by 10 bases and J by 5 bases, leaving 18 bases between them. Germline V gene lookup returns CDR1 MNHNS and CDR2 SASEGT. The CDR3 here is CATTGGTSDEQYF. As DNA, the CDR3 is TGTGCCACAACCGGTGGGACGAGCGACGAGCAGTACTTC.